The 3 T cell receptor beta chains below were found in one sample sequenced in a study of PD-1 blockade in classical Hodgkin lymphoma. Data came from immunoSEQ multiplex PCR; TCRdb stores just in-frame clones and leaves some out. The repertoire holds fewer than 100,000 clones, 92% seen once, with less than 3.5% in the top ten. Relapse was seen in all patients after autologous stem cell transplantation, and brentuximab vedotin exposure was variable. The sample was peripheral blood mononuclear cells (PBMCs), taken at baseline. The receptors originated from a human donor with classical Hodgkin lymphoma.

The chain uses TRBV19 and TRBJ2-3; TRBD2 aligns across 9 bases. CDR3 size: 15 residues. Trimming took 3 bases from V and 6 from J; bases not matched to a gene: 7. Germline CDR1 is LNHDA and CDR2 is SQIVND (reference sequence). The CDR3 spells CASSISSGGMDTQYF. In DNA form, the CDR3 reads TGTGCCAGTAGTATCTCGAGCGGGGGGATGGATACGCAGTATTTT.

The chain links TRBV5-4 to TRBJ1-2; tentatively, D is TRBD1 (5 bases). This CDR3 is 15 amino acids long. V lost 3 bases and J lost 3, with 15 bases in between. The germline CDR1 and CDR2 sequences are SGHNT and YYREEE (reference sequence). The CDR3 coding sequence is TGTGCCAGCAGCTCAAACGCTGAAGGGGACTATGGCTACACCTTC. Its protein is CASSSNAEGDYGYTF.

The chain combines TRBV18 with TRBJ1-1, with D unclear. CDR3 length: 10 residues. Germline V lookup: CDR1 KGHSH, CDR2 LQKENI. With 6 bases removed from V and 7 bases from J, the gap between germline ends came to 6 bases. The CDR3 DNA is TGTGCCAGCTCTGCGGGTGAAGCTTTCTTT. The encoded protein is CASSAGEAFF.